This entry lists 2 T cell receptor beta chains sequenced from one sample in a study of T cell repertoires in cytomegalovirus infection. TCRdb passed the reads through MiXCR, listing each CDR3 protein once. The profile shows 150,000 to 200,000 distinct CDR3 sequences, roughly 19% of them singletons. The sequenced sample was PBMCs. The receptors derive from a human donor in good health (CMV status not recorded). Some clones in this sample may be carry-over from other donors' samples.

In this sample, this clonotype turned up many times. CDR3: CASSLDSYGYTF. Here the CDR3 DNA reads TGTGCCAGCAGCTTAGACAGCTATGGCTACACCTTC. The V call is TRBV7-2, the J call TRBJ1-2; D not resolved. V was clipped by 1 base and J by 4 bases, with 4 bases between them. This CDR3 is built from 12 residues. Germline CDR1 reads SGHTA; CDR2 reads FQGNSA.

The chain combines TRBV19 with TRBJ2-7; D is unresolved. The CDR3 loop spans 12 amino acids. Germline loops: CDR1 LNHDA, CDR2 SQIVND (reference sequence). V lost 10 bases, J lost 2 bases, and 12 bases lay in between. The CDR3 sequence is CATSNRAYEQYF. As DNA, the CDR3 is TGTGCCACTTCCAATCGGGCCTACGAGCAGTACTTC.